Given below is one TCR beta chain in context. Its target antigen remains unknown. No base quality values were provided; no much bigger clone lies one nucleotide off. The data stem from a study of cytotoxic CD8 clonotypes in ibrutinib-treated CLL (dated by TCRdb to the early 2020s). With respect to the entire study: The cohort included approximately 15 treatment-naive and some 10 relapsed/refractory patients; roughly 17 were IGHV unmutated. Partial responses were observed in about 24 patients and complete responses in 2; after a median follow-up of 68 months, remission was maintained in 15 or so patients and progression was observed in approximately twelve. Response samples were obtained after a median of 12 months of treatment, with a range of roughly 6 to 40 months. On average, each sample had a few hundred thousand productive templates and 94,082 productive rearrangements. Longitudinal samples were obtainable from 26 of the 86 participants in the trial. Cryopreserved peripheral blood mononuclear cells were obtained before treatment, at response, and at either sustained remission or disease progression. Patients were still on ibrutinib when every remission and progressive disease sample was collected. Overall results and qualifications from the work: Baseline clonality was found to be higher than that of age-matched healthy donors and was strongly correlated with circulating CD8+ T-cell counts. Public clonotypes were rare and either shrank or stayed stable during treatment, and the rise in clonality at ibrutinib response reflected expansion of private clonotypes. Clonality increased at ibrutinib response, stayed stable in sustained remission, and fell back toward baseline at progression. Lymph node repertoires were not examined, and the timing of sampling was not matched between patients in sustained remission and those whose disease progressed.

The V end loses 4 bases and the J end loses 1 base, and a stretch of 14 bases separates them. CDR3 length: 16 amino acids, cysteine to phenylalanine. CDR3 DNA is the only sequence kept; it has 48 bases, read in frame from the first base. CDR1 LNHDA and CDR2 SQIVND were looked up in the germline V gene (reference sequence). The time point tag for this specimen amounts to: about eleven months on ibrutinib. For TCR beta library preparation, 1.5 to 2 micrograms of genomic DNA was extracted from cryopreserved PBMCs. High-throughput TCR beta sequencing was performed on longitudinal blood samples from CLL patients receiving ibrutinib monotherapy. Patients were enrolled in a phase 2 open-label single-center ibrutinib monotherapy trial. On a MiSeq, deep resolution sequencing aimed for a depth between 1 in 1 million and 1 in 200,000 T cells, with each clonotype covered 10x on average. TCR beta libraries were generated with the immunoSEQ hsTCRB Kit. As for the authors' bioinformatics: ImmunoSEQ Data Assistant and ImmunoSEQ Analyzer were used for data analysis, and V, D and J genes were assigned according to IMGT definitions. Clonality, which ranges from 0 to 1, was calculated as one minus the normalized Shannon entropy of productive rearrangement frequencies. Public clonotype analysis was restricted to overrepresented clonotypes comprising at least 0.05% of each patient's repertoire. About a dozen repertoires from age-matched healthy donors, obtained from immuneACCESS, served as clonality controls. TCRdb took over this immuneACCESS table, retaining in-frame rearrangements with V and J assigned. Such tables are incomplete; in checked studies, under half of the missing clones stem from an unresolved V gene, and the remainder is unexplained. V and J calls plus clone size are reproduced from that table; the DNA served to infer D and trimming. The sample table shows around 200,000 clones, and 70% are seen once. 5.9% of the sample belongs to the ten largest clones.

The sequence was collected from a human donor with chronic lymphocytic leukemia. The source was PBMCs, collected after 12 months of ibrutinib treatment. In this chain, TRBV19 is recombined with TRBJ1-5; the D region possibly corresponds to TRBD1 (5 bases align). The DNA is TGTGCCAGTAGTACACTAATACGGGGGAGCAATCAGCCCCAGCATTTT. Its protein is CASSTLIRGSNQPQHF.